These T cell receptor beta chains were read from a single sample in a study of radiotherapy plus CTLA-4 blockade in lung cancer. Sequenced by immunoSEQ multiplex PCR; TCRdb stores in-frame clones only, minus some. The top ten hold 13% to 15% of the sample, which has tens of thousands of clones, over 70% seen once. The sample was peripheral blood, taken from a patient treated with radiotherapy plus ipilimumab. The origin of the receptors is a human donor with non-small cell lung cancer that progressed on radiotherapy plus ipilimumab. CDR3s leave out the opening cysteine and the closing phenylalanine or tryptophan. The D gene is left open where the match is weak. Not every row has a clone size; where given, it reads once, few, many or a size class.

clone_size: NA
v_call: TRBV18
d_call: TRBD1
j_call: TRBJ1-4
cdr3_aa: ASSNSGGVFEKLF

clone_size: NA
v_call: TRBV7-8
d_call: NA
j_call: TRBJ2-7
cdr3_aa: ASSPRTENYEQY

clone_size: NA
v_call: TRBV7-9
d_call: TRBD1
j_call: TRBJ2-7
cdr3_aa: ASSSGQVYEQY

clone_size: once
v_call: TRBV4-3
d_call: NA
j_call: TRBJ2-7
cdr3_aa: ASSQDIGYEQY

clone_size: once
v_call: TRBV2
d_call: NA
j_call: TRBJ2-3
cdr3_aa: ASSEAGGSTDTQY

clone_size: NA
v_call: TRBV7-9
d_call: NA
j_call: TRBJ2-7
cdr3_aa: ASSSQFEGSYEQY

clone_size: NA
v_call: TRBV28
d_call: NA
j_call: TRBJ2-7
cdr3_aa: ASLPTRETRYEQY

clone_size: once
v_call: TRBV25-1
d_call: NA
j_call: TRBJ2-7
cdr3_aa: ASSGRASYEQY

clone_size: NA
v_call: TRBV6-1
d_call: NA
j_call: TRBJ2-6
cdr3_aa: ASRDSGATVLT

clone_size: NA
v_call: TRBV6-1
d_call: NA
j_call: TRBJ1-2
cdr3_aa: ASSEIPRAVFSGGYT

clone_size: NA
v_call: TRBV5-4
d_call: TRBD2
j_call: TRBJ2-7
cdr3_aa: ASSLEAASGSYEQY

clone_size: NA
v_call: TRBV27
d_call: NA
j_call: TRBJ2-1
cdr3_aa: ASSYGRNNEQF

clone_size: NA
v_call: TRBV7-3
d_call: NA
j_call: TRBJ2-3
cdr3_aa: ASSLGQNTQY

clone_size: few
v_call: TRBV9
d_call: NA
j_call: TRBJ2-3
cdr3_aa: ASSAGGTDTQY

clone_size: NA
v_call: TRBV15
d_call: NA
j_call: TRBJ2-3
cdr3_aa: ATSRDQGDTQY

clone_size: NA
v_call: TRBV13
d_call: TRBD2
j_call: TRBJ2-7
cdr3_aa: ASSPGLAGNEQY

clone_size: NA
v_call: TRBV6-5
d_call: NA
j_call: TRBJ1-1
cdr3_aa: ASTDGGGMNTEAF

clone_size: NA
v_call: TRBV5-1
d_call: NA
j_call: TRBJ2-1
cdr3_aa: ASSFANEQF